This T cell receptor beta chain comes out of a study of cytomegalovirus exposure and HLA in healthy donors. The overall study: Inside one of the first data releases sat about 85 million unique TCRs taken from HLA-typed donors.

With 60 Vbeta and 13 Jbeta primers, the PCR was carried out. Sequenced by immunoSEQ multiplex PCR; TCRdb stores in-frame clones only, minus some. The table includes about 60,000 clones, about 84% detected once. Points on this clone: Its antigen is still unknown.

Though probably carrying unrecorded immune exposures, donors were nominally healthy at sampling. General study results and limits: Most TCR beta V segments were productive about 90% or about 30% of the time in an earlier analysis.

V lost 3 bases and J lost 3, with 17 bases in between. This CDR3 has 16 residues. In germline, CDR1 is SGDLS, CDR2 YYNGEE. The genes are TRBV9 and TRBJ2-3; the D gene is possibly TRBD1 (7 bases). Sequenced input: PBMCs. The sequence derives from a male donor in good health and CMV-seronegative. CDR3 bases: TGTGCCAGCAGCGCCCGACAGGGAGGCCCTACAGATACGCAGTATTTT. Its translation is CASSARQGGPTDTQYF.